The 19 T cell receptor beta chains given below trace back to one sample, sequenced in a study of T cell responses to AZD1222 COVID-19 vaccine. Sequencing used immunoSEQ multiplex PCR; TCRdb keeps in-frame clones, though not all of them. The sample yields some 96,000 clones, approximately 91% seen once. Here the sequenced sample was peripheral blood, taken 28 days after the second AZD1222 dose. The receptors stem from an adult who received the AZD1222 COVID-19 vaccine.

This chain joins TRBV24-1 and TRBJ2-3; 9 bases map to TRBD1. V shed 5 bases and J 6 bases; nucleotides not matched to a gene: 14. Germline loops: CDR1 KGHDR, CDR2 SFDVKD. This CDR3 is 17 amino acids long. The CDR3 DNA is TGTGCCACCAGTGTTCAGAAGGGACAGGGTAGAAAGGATACGCAGTATTTT. Translated: CATSVQKGQGRKDTQYF.

This chain uses TRBV20-1 with TRBJ2-1, with D possibly being TRBD2 (5 bases). The CDR3 extends over 14 amino acids. From germline, CDR1 is DFQATT and CDR2 SNEGSKA (reference sequence). Trimming removed 3 bases from V and 5 bases from J, with 14 bases in between. CDR3 amino acids: CSASEGSGNNEQFF. In DNA form, the CDR3 reads TGCAGTGCTAGTGAAGGGAGCGGAAACAATGAGCAGTTCTTC.

The chain has TRBV18 and TRBJ2-5, with D unresolved. CDR3 length equals 16 residues. V dropped 1 base and J dropped 0 bases, with 12 bases sitting between them. Germline CDR1 is KGHSH and CDR2 is LQKENI. The CDR3 is CASSPLLELYQETQYF. CDR3 nucleotide sequence: TGTGCCAGCTCACCACTACTTGAGCTATACCAAGAGACCCAGTACTTC. The variable domain in full, completed from reference TRBV18 and TRBJ2-5, reads NAGVMQNPRHLVRRRGQEARLRCSPMKGHSHVYWYRQLPEEGLKFMVYLQKENIIDESGMPKERFSAEFPKEGPSILRIQQVVRGDSAAYFCASSPLLELYQETQYFGPGTRLLVL.

This clone is labeled medium-sized. This chain links TRBV5-1 with TRBJ1-4; 9 bases line up with TRBD1. V lost 2 bases, J lost 6 bases, and 5 bases stayed unmatched. Germline V lookup: CDR1 SGHRS, CDR2 YFSETQ. The CDR3 length is 15 residues. CDR3 in amino acids: CASSLNTGGDEKLFF. CDR3 coding DNA: TGCGCCAGCAGCTTAAACACAGGGGGCGATGAAAAACTGTTTTTT.

This chain links TRBV10-1 with TRBJ2-3; TRBD1 aligns across 8 bases. CDR1 is WNHNN, CDR2 SYGVQD, per germline (reference sequence). CDR3 length equals 14 residues. V lost 8 bases, J lost 0 bases, and 4 bases stayed unmatched. The CDR3 reads CASARTGSTDTQYF. The CDR3 nucleotides are TGCGCCAGCGCTAGGACAGGGAGCACAGATACGCAGTATTTT.

V and J are TRBV4-2 and TRBJ2-3; 8 bases agree with TRBD2. The CDR3 is 16 residues long. The V gene's germline CDR1 is LGHNA and CDR2 YNFKEQ. Germline trimming cut 1 base from V and 4 bases from J; bases unmatched to any gene: 7. CDR3 sequence reads: CASSQAPYGRADTQYF. The CDR3 DNA follows: TGTGCCAGCAGCCAAGCTCCGTACGGGAGGGCAGATACGCAGTATTTT.

The CDR3 region is CASSSSSTSGRPGEFF. CDR3 DNA sequence: TGTGCCAGCAGTTCATCCTCCACTAGCGGGAGGCCGGGGGAGTTCTTC. The rearrangement links TRBV27 to TRBJ2-1; 12 nucleotides match TRBD2. V dropped 4 bases and J dropped 14; count of bases not matched to a gene: 15. This CDR3 comprises 16 residues. In germline, CDR1 is MNHEY, CDR2 SMNVEV (reference sequence).

The V call is TRBV15, the J call TRBJ2-3; D remains unclear. V shed 0 bases and J shed 0 bases, with 4 bases lying between them. Germline V gene lookup returns CDR1 LNHNV and CDR2 YYDKDF (reference sequence). The CDR3 loop spans 14 amino acids. The CDR3 loop reads CATSRDYSTDTQYF. The CDR3 nucleotides read TGTGCCACCAGCAGAGATTATAGCACAGATACGCAGTATTTT.

CDR3 in amino acids: CASRPGTGNQPQHF. For the CDR3, the DNA is TGCGCCAGCAGACCTGGGACAGGAAATCAGCCCCAGCATTTT. V usage is TRBV5-1 and J usage is TRBJ1-5; 8 bases are a match to TRBD1. The ends lost 5 bases at V and 4 bases at J; junction bases unmatched: 5. The CDR3 is made up of 14 amino acids. CDR1 is SGHRS, CDR2 YFSETQ, per germline.

The chain couples TRBV30 to TRBJ1-3; D is unresolved. The germline CDR1 and CDR2 sequences are GTSNPN and SVGIG (reference sequence). V was clipped by 4 bases and J by 0 bases, with 7 bases between them. This CDR3 comprises 13 residues. CDR3 residues: CAWNSNSGNTIYF. For the CDR3, the DNA is TGTGCCTGGAACAGCAACTCTGGAAACACCATATATTTT.

This chain links TRBV7-8 with TRBJ2-2, with a tentative D call TRBD2 (5 bases). In germline, CDR1 is SGHVS, CDR2 FQNEAQ. V was cut by 4 bases and J by 2 bases, with 14 bases left in between. This CDR3 is 16 amino acids long. CDR3 sequence: CASSSRSTTNTGELFF. CDR3 DNA: TGTGCCAGCAGCTCAAGATCGACTACCAACACCGGGGAGCTGTTTTTT. Variable domain in full (rest from reference TRBV7-8 and TRBJ2-2): GAGVSQSPRYKVAKRGQDVALRCDPISGHVSLFWYQQALGQGPEFLTYFQNEAQLDKSGLPSDRFFAERPEGSVSTLKIQRTQQEDSAVYLCASSSRSTTNTGELFFGEGSRLTVL.

V gene TRBV28 combines with J gene TRBJ2-7; 9 nucleotides line up with TRBD1. This CDR3 has 14 residues. Per germline, CDR1 MDHEN and CDR2 SYDVKM. CDR3 protein: CALSSGTGPYEQYF. CDR3 DNA sequence: TGTGCTTTATCCTCCGGGACAGGGCCCTACGAGCAGTACTTC. The whole variable domain, filled in from reference TRBV28 and TRBJ2-7, reads DVKVTQSSRYLVKRTGEKVFLECVQDMDHENMFWYRQDPGLGLRLIYFSYDVKMKEKGDIPEGYSVSREKKERFSLILESASTNQTSMYLCALSSGTGPYEQYFGPGTRLTVT.

This chain connects TRBV7-9 to TRBJ2-7, with 9 bases identical to TRBD1. After removal of 1 base from V and 2 bases from J, the junction contained 6 bases not matched to a gene. This CDR3 contains 16 residues. The germline CDR1 and CDR2 sequences are SEHNR and FQNEAQ (reference sequence). The CDR3 sequence: CASSLVRGQGTYEQYF. The CDR3 DNA is TGTGCCAGCAGCTTAGTCAGAGGACAGGGGACCTACGAGCAGTACTTC.

This sequence joins TRBV11-2 and TRBJ2-5; 7 bases fit TRBD2. CDR1 is SGHAT, CDR2 FQNNGV, per germline. V gave up 1 base and J gave up 4 bases; unmatched junction bases: 12. The CDR3 runs to 17 residues. CDR3 nucleotide sequence: TGTGCCAGCAGCTTAGTCGTCTCCGGGGGGTCGCGAGAGACCCAGTACTTC. It encodes CASSLVVSGGSRETQYF.

The chain couples TRBV6-1 to TRBJ1-2; perhaps TRBD1 as D (6 bases). V was pared by 0 bases and J by 4 bases, with 12 bases between. From germline, CDR1 is MNHNS and CDR2 SASEGT. CDR3 length: 15 residues. The CDR3 reads CASSEAVQGIYGYTF. The CDR3 nucleotides are TGTGCCAGCAGTGAAGCGGTCCAGGGGATCTATGGCTACACCTTC.

The V call is TRBV29-1, the J call TRBJ1-4; 9 positions match TRBD1. Germline loops: CDR1 SQVTM, CDR2 ANQGSEA. Trimming took 2 bases from V and 5 from J; bases not matched to a gene: 6. The CDR3 sequence is 15 residues long. CDR3 coding DNA: TGCAGCGTTGAATTATGGACAGGGGCAAATGAAAAACTGTTTTTT. Protein product: CSVELWTGANEKLFF.

The chain recombines TRBV7-3 with TRBJ2-5; D perhaps matches TRBD2 (5 bases). This CDR3 spans 14 amino acids. The germline V gene encodes CDR1 SGHTA and CDR2 FQGTGA. V lost 1 base, J lost 0 bases, and 6 bases lay in between. CDR3 nucleotide sequence: TGTGCCAGCAGCTTAAACGGGAACCAAGAGACCCAGTACTTC. Protein sequence: CASSLNGNQETQYF. The full variable domain, completed using reference TRBV7-3 and TRBJ2-5, is GAGVSQTPSNKVTEKGKYVELRCDPISGHTALYWYRQSLGQGPEFLIYFQGTGAADDSGLPNDRFFAVRPEGSVSTLKIQRTERGDSAVYLCASSLNGNQETQYFGPGTRLLVL.

The chain recombines TRBV5-4 with TRBJ2-5; 8 positions agree with TRBD2. The V and J ends lost 0 bases and 5 bases, in that order; junction bases with no gene match: 9. The CDR3 loop spans 16 amino acids. CDR1 SGHNT and CDR2 YYREEE come from the germline V gene (reference sequence). This CDR3 reads CASSLEGTRARETQYF. In DNA form, the CDR3 reads TGTGCCAGCAGCTTGGAAGGGACTAGGGCCCGGGAGACCCAGTACTTC.

The chain couples TRBV30 to TRBJ1-6; 7 bases are shared with TRBD1. Germline V gene sequence: CDR1 GTSNPN, CDR2 SVGIG (reference sequence). V was pared by 2 bases and J by 8 bases, with 9 bases of the junction left unmatched. CDR3 length equals 15 residues. The CDR3 loop is CAWSLLTGTYSPLHF. The CDR3 DNA sequence: TGTGCCTGGAGTTTACTGACAGGGACGTATTCACCCCTCCACTTT. The variable domain in full, completed from reference TRBV30 and TRBJ1-6, reads SQTIHQWPATLVQPVGSPLSLECTVEGTSNPNLYWYRQAAGRGLQLLFYSVGIGQISSEVPQNLSASRPQDRQFILSSKKLLLSDSGFYLCAWSLLTGTYSPLHFGNGTRLTVT.